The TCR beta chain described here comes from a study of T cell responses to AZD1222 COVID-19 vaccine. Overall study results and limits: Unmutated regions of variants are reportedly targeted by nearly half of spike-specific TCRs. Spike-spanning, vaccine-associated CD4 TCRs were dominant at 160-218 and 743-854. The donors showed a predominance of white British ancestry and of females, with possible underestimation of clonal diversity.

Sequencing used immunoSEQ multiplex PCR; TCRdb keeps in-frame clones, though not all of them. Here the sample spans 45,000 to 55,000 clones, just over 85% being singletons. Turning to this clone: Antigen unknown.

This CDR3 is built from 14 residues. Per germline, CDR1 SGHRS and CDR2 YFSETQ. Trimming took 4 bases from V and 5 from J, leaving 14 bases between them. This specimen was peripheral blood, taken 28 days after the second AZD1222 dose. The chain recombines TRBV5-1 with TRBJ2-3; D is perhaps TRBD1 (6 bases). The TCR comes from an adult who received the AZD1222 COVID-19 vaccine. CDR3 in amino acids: CASSIEGQIDTQYF. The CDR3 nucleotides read TGCGCCAGCAGCATTGAAGGACAGATAGATACGCAGTATTTT.